These T cell receptor beta chains were read from a single sample in a study of shared clonotypes between healthy human individuals. Sequencing was performed with immunoSEQ multiplex PCR; in TCRdb, only in-frame clones are kept and a portion is missing. The table shows 1,100,000 or so clones, with roughly 74% occurring only once. The sequencing sample was made of memory CD4+ T cells from PBMCs. Receptors were obtained from a man between 18 and 35 years old in good health. Some clones in this sample may be carry-over from other donors' samples. Each CDR3 is given with its conserved first and last residue. The order of the fields is clone size, D gene, J gene, V gene, CDR3 DNA, CDR3 protein. D genes are given only for firm matches. For some rows the clone size is stated as once, few or many, or as a class when expanded; others skip it.

abundance: NA
d_gene: NA
j_gene: TRBJ1-1
v_gene: TRBV9
CDR3nt: TGTGCCAGTTCCATGGGAGGGCGCCGCGAAGAAGCTTTCTTT
CDR3aa: CASSMGGRREEAFF

abundance: few
d_gene: NA
j_gene: TRBJ2-2
v_gene: TRBV7-3
CDR3nt: TGTGCCAGCAGCTTTTCGTCTGGACAAGTCACCGGGGAGCTGTTTTTT
CDR3aa: CASSFSSGQVTGELFF

abundance: NA
d_gene: NA
j_gene: TRBJ2-5
v_gene: TRBV2
CDR3nt: TGTGCCAGCAGTGAAGTCAGGATGGAGACCCAGTACTTC
CDR3aa: CASSEVRMETQYF

abundance: NA
d_gene: TRBD2
j_gene: TRBJ2-1
v_gene: TRBV29-1
CDR3nt: TGCAGCGTTGAACTAGCGGATACCTACAATGAGCAGTTCTTC
CDR3aa: CSVELADTYNEQFF

abundance: NA
d_gene: TRBD1
j_gene: TRBJ1-2
v_gene: TRBV14
CDR3nt: TGTGCCAGCAGCCAAGAAACGACAGGGAGGTATGGCTACACCTTC
CDR3aa: CASSQETTGRYGYTF

abundance: NA
d_gene: NA
j_gene: TRBJ2-2
v_gene: TRBV5-6
CDR3nt: TGTGCCAGCAGCTTGGTAGGGATCGGTAACACCGGGGAGCTGTTTTTT
CDR3aa: CASSLVGIGNTGELFF

abundance: NA
d_gene: NA
j_gene: TRBJ2-7
v_gene: TRBV14
CDR3nt: TGTGCCAGCAGCCAAGATTTGGCGCTCGAGCAGTACTTC
CDR3aa: CASSQDLALEQYF

abundance: once
d_gene: NA
j_gene: TRBJ2-2
v_gene: TRBV11-3
CDR3nt: TGTGCCAGCAGCTTAGACAGGGTGACCGGGGAGCTGTTTTTT
CDR3aa: CASSLDRVTGELFF

abundance: NA
d_gene: NA
j_gene: TRBJ2-1
v_gene: TRBV27
CDR3nt: TGTGCCAGCAGAGAGCAGACAAGCTTCTCCTACAATGAGCAGTTCTTC
CDR3aa: CASREQTSFSYNEQFF

abundance: NA
d_gene: NA
j_gene: TRBJ2-1
v_gene: TRBV19
CDR3nt: TGTGCCAGTAGGGGGCAGGGTGGGAATGAGCAGTTCTTC
CDR3aa: CASRGQGGNEQFF

abundance: NA
d_gene: TRBD1
j_gene: TRBJ1-2
v_gene: TRBV6-5
CDR3nt: TGTGCCAGCAGTTCCGGAACCGGGACAGGCTATGGCTACACCTTC
CDR3aa: CASSSGTGTGYGYTF

abundance: NA
d_gene: TRBD1
j_gene: TRBJ1-5
v_gene: TRBV2
CDR3nt: TGTGCCAGCGGGGAGGGACAGGGGTGGCCCCAGCATTTT
CDR3aa: CASGEGQGWPQHF

abundance: few
d_gene: NA
j_gene: TRBJ1-2
v_gene: TRBV6-5
CDR3nt: TGTGCCAGCAGAGACAGAACCTATGGCTACACCTTC
CDR3aa: CASRDRTYGYTF

abundance: NA
d_gene: NA
j_gene: TRBJ2-5
v_gene: TRBV5-1
CDR3nt: TGCGCCAGCTCTCCGGGGGATACCCAAGAGACCCAGTACTTC
CDR3aa: CASSPGDTQETQYF

abundance: once
d_gene: NA
j_gene: TRBJ1-1
v_gene: TRBV18
CDR3nt: TGTGCCAGCTCACCCTTAGACAGCGAGAACACTGAAGCTTTCTTT
CDR3aa: CASSPLDSENTEAFF

abundance: NA
d_gene: NA
j_gene: TRBJ2-5
v_gene: TRBV18
CDR3nt: TGTGCCAGCTCACCAGGGGGCGGAGAGACCCAGTACTTC
CDR3aa: CASSPGGGETQYF

abundance: NA
d_gene: NA
j_gene: TRBJ2-7
v_gene: TRBV27
CDR3nt: TGTGCCAGCAGTTTATTGCCATTTGACGAGCAGTACTTC
CDR3aa: CASSLLPFDEQYF

abundance: NA
d_gene: TRBD1
j_gene: TRBJ2-2
v_gene: TRBV5-1
CDR3nt: TGCGCCAGCAGCCCCTTACGATCGGACAGGGAGTACACCGGGGAGCTGTTTTTT
CDR3aa: CASSPLRSDREYTGELFF

abundance: NA
d_gene: NA
j_gene: TRBJ1-1
v_gene: TRBV11-3
CDR3nt: TGTGCCAGCAGCCCGAACTTGAACACTGAAGCTTTCTTT
CDR3aa: CASSPNLNTEAFF

abundance: few
d_gene: NA
j_gene: TRBJ1-2
v_gene: TRBV7-8
CDR3nt: TGTGCCAGCAGCTTAGGCCAGGCAAACTATGGCTACACCTTC
CDR3aa: CASSLGQANYGYTF

abundance: NA
d_gene: TRBD2
j_gene: TRBJ2-7
v_gene: TRBV28
CDR3nt: TGTGCCAGCAGTTTAAATCGGCGGGAGCGGGAGGGCCTAGTTGGTGCCTACGAGCAGTACTTC
CDR3aa: CASSLNRREREGLVGAYEQYF

abundance: NA
d_gene: NA
j_gene: TRBJ2-3
v_gene: TRBV7-2
CDR3nt: TGTGCCAGCAGCCTGCGGGGACCAAGAGTCCCAGATACGCAGTATTTT
CDR3aa: CASSLRGPRVPDTQYF

abundance: NA
d_gene: NA
j_gene: TRBJ1-4
v_gene: TRBV5-1
CDR3nt: TGCGCCAGCACCCAGGGCATTGGTGAAAAACTGTTTTTT
CDR3aa: CASTQGIGEKLFF

abundance: NA
d_gene: NA
j_gene: TRBJ2-5
v_gene: TRBV29-1
CDR3nt: TGCAGCGGGACTTGGAGAGAGACCCAGTACTTC
CDR3aa: CSGTWRETQYF

abundance: NA
d_gene: TRBD1
j_gene: TRBJ2-3
v_gene: TRBV5-1
CDR3nt: TGCGCCAGCAGCTTGGGCCCGGGACAGGGGGCCAGTCGCACAGATACGCAGTATTTT
CDR3aa: CASSLGPGQGASRTDTQYF